This TCR beta chain was sequenced for a study of blood T cell repertoires in COVID-19 (dated by TCRdb to 2018 to 2020). Looking at the study overall: The collaborator samples originated in the United States, Italy and Spain and spanned the acute and convalescent phases of COVID-19. The material from the prospective study consisted of cDNA or gDNA derived from T cells, B-cell-depleted T cells, or PBMCs. The dataset comprised deeply sampled blood TCRbeta repertoires from subjects exposed to, actively infected with, or recovered from COVID-19. The repertoires were released in a freely available public database meant as a resource for research on the immune response to SARS-CoV-2. Samples came from the ongoing ImmuneRACE study (first 160 participants) plus 1,254 subjects from 6 global collaborators. The sample metadata nearly always contained a de-identified subject ID, COVID-19 status, age in years and sex. Where available, HLA class I and class II types were taken from metadata supplied by the sample provider and were not determined by assay-based typing. Broad study findings and their caveats: The quantity of clinical and demographic metadata differed by source and by participant and was supplied without curation.

TCRbeta CDR3 regions were amplified from genomic DNA by means of the immunoSEQ Assay, a bias-controlled multiplex PCR. On the study's bioinformatics: Nucleated cell counts per sample were estimated from amplification of reference gene primers within the assay. To quantify the absolute abundance of each unique TCRbeta CDR3 rearrangement, sequence reads were collapsed and filtered. For each sample, productive Simpson clonality was calculated by taking the square root of Simpson's diversity index across productive rearrangements. TCRdb's version of the immuneACCESS table is confined to in-frame rearrangements and falls short of the full clone set. An unresolved V gene accounts for under half of the shortfall where checked; the remainder is of unknown origin. The V and J calls and clone size were taken over from that table, and D and trimming were inferred from the DNA. The sample table contains approximately 200,000 clones; only one count was recorded for about 88% of them. The top ten clones comprise under 2.5% of the sample.

Collaborating institutions collected whole blood in K2EDTA tubes following their own protocols. For TCRbeta analysis, collaborators shipped samples in one of three forms: frozen whole blood, isolated PBMCs, or DNA extracted from either of those sample types. The CDR3, from cysteine to phenylalanine, totals 13 residues. The CDR3 DNA has 39 bases and is translated from base 1. CDR1 and CDR2 are drawn from the germline V gene: LGHNA, YSLEER. Trimming removed 8 bases from V and 1 base from J; the gene matches leave 2 bases unexplained. Concerning this clone: Its antigen remains undetermined. There are no base qualities to consult, and no much larger clone falls within one base.

This chain is built from TRBV4-3 and TRBJ2-1; TRBD2 lines up with 7 middle nucleotides. The TCR sequence derives from a man between 65 and 85 years old with active or convalescent COVID-19. The specimen was peripheral blood. This receptor carries the CDR3 CASGRGSYNEQFF. Read as DNA, the sequence is TGCGCCAGCGGGAGGGGTTCCTACAATGAGCAGTTCTTC.